The 27 T cell receptor beta chains listed next were all sequenced from one sample in a study of cytomegalovirus exposure and HLA in healthy donors. Both 60 Vbeta primers and 13 Jbeta primers went into the PCR. The assay was immunoSEQ multiplex PCR, and TCRdb's table has in-frame clones only and misses some. The sample yields some 120,000 clones, roughly 85% seen once. The specimen sequenced was PBMCs. The source of these receptors is a woman aged 25 to 39 in good health and CMV-seropositive.

The chain couples TRBV7-9 to TRBJ1-1; possibly TRBD1 for D (5 bases). V lost 4 bases to trimming and J lost 5 bases, with 20 bases between them. CDR3 length: 16 residues. Germline CDR1 and CDR2: SEHNR and FQNEAQ (reference sequence). CDR3 bases: TGTGCCAGCAGCTCCTCGCTCGGACGGGGGAGAACTGAAGCTTTCTTT. It is translated as CASSSSLGRGRTEAFF.

The V gene is TRBV27, the J gene TRBJ1-2; 11 bases are shared with TRBD1. J gave up 4 bases and V 5 bases, and 6 bases lay outside the gene matches. The length of the CDR3 is 15 residues. The germline V gene has CDR1 MNHEY and CDR2 SMNVEV (reference sequence). This chain's CDR3 is CASSPGQGVSYGYTF. CDR3 DNA sequence: TGTGCCAGCAGTCCGGGACAGGGGGTCAGCTATGGCTACACCTTC.

V is TRBV5-6 and J is TRBJ1-1; 7 bases are a match to TRBD1. V gave up 2 bases and J gave up 10 bases; unmatched junction bases: 11. The CDR3 contains 14 residues. Looked up from germline, CDR1 is SGHDT and CDR2 is YYEEEE. The CDR3, as DNA: TGTGCCAGCAGCTTTGGTCCCACAGGGGACGCAGCTTTCTTT. Residues: CASSFGPTGDAAFF.

The rearrangement links TRBV6-5 to TRBJ2-1; TRBD2 matches 10 bases. Looked up from germline, CDR1 is MNHEY and CDR2 is SVGAGI. CDR3 length: 16 residues. With V trimmed by 3 bases and J by 4 bases, 6 bases remained unmatched. The chain's CDR3 is CASSYTLAGVYNEQFF. The CDR3 DNA follows: TGTGCCAGCAGTTATACCCTAGCGGGAGTTTACAATGAGCAGTTCTTC.

The chain carries TRBV6-6 and TRBJ1-2; 7 nucleotides match TRBD1. V was clipped by 7 bases and J by 8 bases; unmatched bases: 16. CDR1 and CDR2 from the germline V gene are MNHNY and SVGAGI (reference sequence). This CDR3 comprises 15 residues. The chain's CDR3 is CASTSASGQFGGYTF. The CDR3 nucleotides are TGTGCCAGCACCTCGGCCTCGGGACAGTTTGGAGGCTACACCTTC.

V is TRBV28 and J is TRBJ1-5, with unresolved D. The CDR3 spans 12 residues. Germline lookup yields CDR1 MDHEN and CDR2 SYDVKM. The germline V and J ends were trimmed by 2 bases and 9 bases, with 8 bases remaining between them. The DNA of the CDR3 is TGTGCCAGCAGTTTACCCTTTAGGCCCCAGCATTTT. Protein product: CASSLPFRPQHF.

This chain joins TRBV30 and TRBJ1-5; the D is unclear. Germline V CDR1 and CDR2: GTSNPN, SVGIG (reference sequence). V shed 2 bases and J shed 3 bases, with 8 bases lying between them. The CDR3 is 13 residues long. CDR3 in amino acids: CAWSPGSNQPQHF. The CDR3, as DNA: TGTGCCTGGAGTCCGGGTTCCAATCAGCCCCAGCATTTT.

The chain combines TRBV29-1 with TRBJ2-7; D gene ambiguous. The V end lost 6 bases, the J end lost 2 bases, and 14 bases lay between the germline ends. Germline-derived CDR1 and CDR2 are SQVTM and ANQGSEA. The CDR3 covers 13 residues. CDR3 coding DNA: TGCAGCGTCAGCGAAGCCGGTCCCTACGAGCAGTACTTC. It yields the protein CSVSEAGPYEQYF.

The J gene is TRBJ2-1, the V gene TRBV29-1; 11 bases agree with TRBD2. Trimming took 7 bases from V and 7 from J; bases not matched to a gene: 6. Looked up from germline, CDR1 is SQVTM and CDR2 is ANQGSEA. CDR3 size: 13 residues. The CDR3 reads CSGSGGDLNEQFF. The CDR3 DNA reads TGCAGCGGTAGCGGGGGGGATTTAAATGAGCAGTTCTTC.

This chain links TRBV4-1 with TRBJ1-1, with D possibly TRBD1 on 6 matching bases. Germline V lookup: CDR1 MGHRA, CDR2 YSYEKL. Trimming shortened V by 1 base and J by 1 base, and 13 bases separated the two germline ends. The CDR3 contains 16 residues. CDR3 DNA: TGCGCCAGCAGCCAAGCGGGGGGGGCAGCGAACACTGAAGCTTTCTTT. Its translation is CASSQAGGAANTEAFF.

The chain couples TRBV4-2 to TRBJ1-4; no reliable D call. CDR1 LGHNA and CDR2 YNFKEQ come from the germline V gene. This CDR3 region has 15 residues. Trimming removed 0 bases from V and 4 bases from J, with 9 bases in between. The CDR3 spells CASSQDLNYNEKLFF. The DNA for the CDR3 is TGTGCCAGCAGCCAAGATTTAAACTATAATGAAAAACTGTTTTTT.

This clone was observed a single time. The CDR3 DNA reads as TGCGCCAGCAGTGATCGGGGCCAAGAGACCCAGTACTTC. Translation gives CASSDRGQETQYF. The chain links TRBV10-1 to TRBJ2-5; possible D gene TRBD2, 5 bases. Germline lookup yields CDR1 WNHNN and CDR2 SYGVQD (reference sequence). The V gene lost 3 bases and the J gene lost 1 base, with 6 bases spanning the gap. CDR3 length: 13 amino acids.

The gene calls are TRBV5-6 and TRBJ2-7, with D possibly matching TRBD1 (6 bases). V was shortened by 3 bases and J by 0 bases, with 13 bases between the two germline ends. The CDR3 consists of 15 residues. CDR1 SGHDT and CDR2 YYEEEE come from the germline V gene. CDR3 region: CASSSYLQGSYEQYF. CDR3 DNA: TGTGCCAGCAGCTCCTATTTACAGGGCTCCTACGAGCAGTACTTC.

To note about this clone: Other nucleotide sequences in the sample specify the same CDR3. The chain employs TRBV6-5 and TRBJ1-1; D is unclear. Germline CDR1 and CDR2: MNHEY and SVGAGI. V dropped 1 base and J dropped 1 base, with 4 bases sitting between them. The length of the CDR3 is 13 residues. The CDR3 region is CASSYLRNTEAFF. Here the CDR3 DNA reads TGTGCCAGCAGTTACTTGAGGAACACTGAAGCTTTCTTT.

The V and J genes are TRBV4-2 and TRBJ2-1; D remains unclear. V dropped 4 bases and J dropped 9 bases, with 16 bases sitting between them. This CDR3 comprises 14 residues. CDR1 and CDR2 (germline): LGHNA, YNFKEQ. CDR3 coding DNA: TGTGCCAGCAGCCGCTCGGTTTTATCCGGTGAGCAGTTCTTC. It specifies CASSRSVLSGEQFF.

Only a few counts were recorded for this clone. The chain employs TRBV28 and TRBJ2-3; TRBD2 aligns across 11 bases. With 5 bases clipped from V and 3 bases from J, the junction kept 1 base outside the gene matches. This CDR3 has 14 residues. In germline, CDR1 is MDHEN, CDR2 SYDVKM. The CDR3 DNA sequence: TGTGCCAGCAGTAGGACTAGCGGGACAGATACGCAGTATTTT. Its translation: CASSRTSGTDTQYF.

The chain has TRBV5-4 and TRBJ2-7, with 8 nucleotides matching TRBD1. This CDR3 has 15 residues. After removal of 0 bases from V and 4 bases from J, the junction contained 6 bases not matched to a gene. Germline lookup yields CDR1 SGHNT and CDR2 YYREEE (reference sequence). The CDR3 DNA is TGTGCCAGCAGCTTGGAAGTCGGACAGGGTTACGAGCAGTACTTC. Residues: CASSLEVGQGYEQYF.

This clone came up a few times. The chain carries TRBV30 and TRBJ1-6; 12 bases match TRBD1. Trimming at V came to 3 bases and at J to 14 bases, leaving 8 bases not matched to a gene. CDR3 length: 14 residues. Germline V gives CDR1 GTSNPN, CDR2 SVGIG (reference sequence). The CDR3 here is CAWRPGTGGDTLHF. CDR3 DNA: TGTGCCTGGAGGCCCGGGACAGGGGGCGACACCCTCCACTTT.

J is TRBJ1-4 and V is TRBV10-3; 8 positions agree with TRBD1. This CDR3 is 15 amino acids long. After removal of 5 bases from V and 3 bases from J, the junction contained 5 bases not matched to a gene. Germline CDR1 and CDR2: ENHRY and SYGVKD. CDR3 coding DNA: TGTGCCATCAGTCAGGGGGCAGTGTCTAATGAAAAACTGTTTTTT. It translates to CAISQGAVSNEKLFF.

The chain couples TRBV27 to TRBJ1-1; D is ambiguous. Per germline, CDR1 MNHEY and CDR2 SMNVEV (reference sequence). The CDR3 is 14 residues long. Trimming took off 7 bases at V and 0 bases at J, with 12 bases between the two ends. The CDR3 reads CASTSRAVNTEAFF. CDR3 nucleotides: TGTGCCAGCACCTCGCGGGCAGTGAACACTGAAGCTTTCTTT.

This rearrangement joins TRBV2 to TRBJ1-2; D remains ambiguous. CDR3 length: 15 amino acids. Germline lookup yields CDR1 SNHLY and CDR2 FYNNEI. Trimming stripped 1 base from V and 7 bases from J, with 16 bases between. DNA for the CDR3: TGTGCCAGCAGTGAAGTTCCGGGAAACCCCTGTGGCTACACCTTC. Amino acid sequence: CASSEVPGNPCGYTF.

V usage is TRBV2 and J usage is TRBJ2-7, with unresolved D. CDR1 is SNHLY, CDR2 FYNNEI, per germline. V lost 5 bases and J 3 bases, leaving 5 bases between the germline ends. This CDR3 is built from 11 residues. The CDR3 region has the DNA TGTGCCAGCAGTATTAACTACGAGCAGTACTTC. This encodes CASSINYEQYF.

The sample holds one count of this clone. The chain is built from TRBV28 and TRBJ1-2; perhaps TRBD1 as D (6 bases). CDR3 size: 16 residues. Germline loops: CDR1 MDHEN, CDR2 SYDVKM. The ends were cut back, 6 bases at V and 8 bases at J, with 25 bases in the middle. The CDR3 is CASRPIDRPRGGGYTF. The CDR3 DNA reads as TGTGCCAGCAGACCGATCGACAGGCCCAGAGGAGGCGGCTACACCTTC.

This chain joins TRBV28 and TRBJ2-1; possibly TRBD2 for D (6 bases). V lost 7 bases to trimming and J lost 0 bases, with 10 bases between them. The CDR3 is 14 residues long. From germline, CDR1 is MDHEN and CDR2 SYDVKM. CDR3 bases: TGTGCCAGCAAGGAGGGTGGCTCCTACAATGAGCAGTTCTTC. Residues: CASKEGGSYNEQFF.

V and J are TRBV14 and TRBJ2-3; 10 bases are shared with TRBD1. The V gene's germline CDR1 is SGHDN and CDR2 FVKESK. The CDR3 contains 16 residues. Trimming cost V 4 bases and J 2 bases; bases outside gene matches: 6. For the CDR3, the DNA is TGTGCCAGCAGCCTCCCGGGACAGGGGAACACAGATACGCAGTATTTT. It encodes CASSLPGQGNTDTQYF.

The chain joins TRBV2 to TRBJ1-2; tentatively, D is TRBD1 (6 bases). The V end lost 8 bases, the J end lost 0 bases, and 10 bases lay between the germline ends. The CDR3 runs 13 residues. The germline CDR1 and CDR2 sequences are SNHLY and FYNNEI. The CDR3 bases are TGTGCCAGCCGACGGACAGCTAACTATGGCTACACCTTC. Its protein product is CASRRTANYGYTF.

In the case of this clone: The identical CDR3 is also encoded by other nucleotide sequences in the sample. This chain connects TRBV7-2 to TRBJ1-2, with D maybe TRBD1 (5 bases). Germline V gene data show CDR1 as SGHTA and CDR2 as FQGNSA. The CDR3 loop spans 13 amino acids. V was clipped by 1 base and J by 4 bases, with 7 bases between them. The CDR3 DNA reads TGTGCCAGCAGCTTAGGCCAGGGCTATGGCTACACCTTC. It codes for CASSLGQGYGYTF.